The present entry profiles one T cell receptor beta chain with its context. Its antigen is not identified. In germline, CDR1 is SGDLS, CDR2 YYNGEE. This CDR3 is built from 15 residues. V lost 0 bases to trimming and J lost 6 bases, with 13 bases between them. After autologous stem cell transplantation all patients relapsed, and prior brentuximab vedotin exposure differed between cohorts. This sample was included in a study of PD-1 blockade in classical Hodgkin lymphoma. On the study more broadly: Nivolumab 3 mg/kg was given intravenously every 2 weeks. The study, taken as a whole, reports: Exclusion was the outcome for patients who began nivolumab under 1 year after ASCT. Compared with healthy donors, newly diagnosed patients reportedly showed lower baseline TCR diversity.

Assay: immunoSEQ multiplex PCR; the TCRdb copy retains only in-frame clones and omits some. The data hold about 84,000 clones, with about 89% observed a single time. The source of this sequence is a human donor with classical Hodgkin lymphoma. The starting material was peripheral blood mononuclear cells (PBMCs), obtained at baseline. This rearrangement joins TRBV9 to TRBJ2-1; D gene unclear. CDR3 bases: TGTGCCAGCAGCGTAGGCACTTCGCGCGGCAATGAGCAGTTCTTC. Translation: CASSVGTSRGNEQFF.